This T cell receptor (beta chain) derives from a study of T cell responses to AZD1222 COVID-19 vaccine. Germline V gene sequence: CDR1 LGHDT, CDR2 YNNKEL (reference sequence). The V end was cut by 5 bases, the J end by 1 base, with 12 bases between. The CDR3 runs 15 residues. On this clone itself: Its specificity is not known.

Points from the study as a whole: Repertoires in all cases were sampled only once the peak T cell response had passed. Spike-specific TCR breadth and depth rose after two AZD1222 doses. Donors skewed white British and female; clonal diversity was possibly underestimated.

Sequenced by immunoSEQ multiplex PCR; TCRdb stores in-frame clones only, minus some. This table has around 58,000 clones, about 80% appearing once. V is TRBV3-1 (or the pseudogene TRBV3-2) and J is TRBJ2-1; weak D call: TRBD2 (6 bases). This receptor was obtained from an adult in good health. The sequenced sample was peripheral blood, obtained on day 0 of AZD1222 vaccination. The CDR3 sequence: CASSETGTSYNEQFF. The DNA of the CDR3 is TGTGCCAGCAGCGAGACTGGGACTTCCTACAATGAGCAGTTCTTC.